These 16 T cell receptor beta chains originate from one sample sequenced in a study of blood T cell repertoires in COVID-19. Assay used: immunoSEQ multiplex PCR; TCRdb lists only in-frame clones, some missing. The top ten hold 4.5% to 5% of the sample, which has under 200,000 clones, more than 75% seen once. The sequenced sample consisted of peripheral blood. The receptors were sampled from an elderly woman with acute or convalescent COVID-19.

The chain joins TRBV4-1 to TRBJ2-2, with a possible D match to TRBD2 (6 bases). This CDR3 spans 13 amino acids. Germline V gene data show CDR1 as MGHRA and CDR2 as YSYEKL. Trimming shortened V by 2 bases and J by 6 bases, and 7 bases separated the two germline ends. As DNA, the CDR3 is TGCGCCAGCAGCCAAACTAGCCCCGGGGAGCTGTTTTTT. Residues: CASSQTSPGELFF.

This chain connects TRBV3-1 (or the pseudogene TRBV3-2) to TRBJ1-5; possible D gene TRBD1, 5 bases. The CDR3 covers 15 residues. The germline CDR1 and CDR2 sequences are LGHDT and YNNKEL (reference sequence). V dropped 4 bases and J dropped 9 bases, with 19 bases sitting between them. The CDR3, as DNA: TGTGCCAGCAGCCGACACGGAGGGGAGGGGAGGCCCCAGCATTTT. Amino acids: CASSRHGGEGRPQHF.

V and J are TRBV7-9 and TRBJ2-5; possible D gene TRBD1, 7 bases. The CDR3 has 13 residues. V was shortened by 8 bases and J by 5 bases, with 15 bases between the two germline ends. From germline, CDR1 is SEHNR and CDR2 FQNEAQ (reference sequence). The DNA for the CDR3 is TGTGCCAGCGGGTGGAGGGGGCCGGAGACCCAGTACTTC. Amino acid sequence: CASGWRGPETQYF.

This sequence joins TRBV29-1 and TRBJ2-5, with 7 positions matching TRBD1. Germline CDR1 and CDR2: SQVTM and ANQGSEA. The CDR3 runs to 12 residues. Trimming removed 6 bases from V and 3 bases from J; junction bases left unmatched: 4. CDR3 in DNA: TGCAGCGTATACAGGGGCGAAGAGACCCAGTACTTC. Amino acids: CSVYRGEETQYF.

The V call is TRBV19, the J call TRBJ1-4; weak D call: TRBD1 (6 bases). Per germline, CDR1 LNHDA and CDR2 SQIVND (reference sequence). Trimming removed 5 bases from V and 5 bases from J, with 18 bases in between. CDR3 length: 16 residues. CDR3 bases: TGTGCCAGTAGTGCTCCGGGGGGCAGTCCAAATGAAAAACTGTTTTTT. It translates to CASSAPGGSPNEKLFF.

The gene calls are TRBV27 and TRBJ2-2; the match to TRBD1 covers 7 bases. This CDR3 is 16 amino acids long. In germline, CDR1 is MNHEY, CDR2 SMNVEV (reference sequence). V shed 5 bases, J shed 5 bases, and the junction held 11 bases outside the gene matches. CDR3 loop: CASSPNRDSETGELFF. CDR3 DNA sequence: TGTGCCAGCAGTCCCAACCGGGACAGTGAAACCGGGGAGCTGTTTTTT.

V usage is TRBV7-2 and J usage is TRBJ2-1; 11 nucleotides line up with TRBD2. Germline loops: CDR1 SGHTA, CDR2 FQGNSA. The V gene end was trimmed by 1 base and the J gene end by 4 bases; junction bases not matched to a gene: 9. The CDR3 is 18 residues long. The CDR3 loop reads CASSLDPGGTSGYNEQFF. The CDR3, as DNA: TGTGCCAGCAGCTTAGATCCGGGGGGGACTAGCGGATACAATGAGCAGTTCTTC. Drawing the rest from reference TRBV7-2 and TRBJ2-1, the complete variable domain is GAGVSQSPSNKVTEKGKDVELRCDPISGHTALYWYRQSLGQGLEFLIYFQGNSAPDKSGLPSDRFSAERTGGSVSTLTIQRTQQEDSAVYLCASSLDPGGTSGYNEQFFGPGTRLTVL.

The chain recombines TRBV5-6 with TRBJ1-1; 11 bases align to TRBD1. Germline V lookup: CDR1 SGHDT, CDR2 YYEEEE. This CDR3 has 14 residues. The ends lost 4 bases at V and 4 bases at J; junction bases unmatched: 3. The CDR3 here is CASSTGTGGTEAFF. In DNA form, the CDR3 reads TGTGCCAGCAGCACCGGGACAGGGGGCACTGAAGCTTTCTTT.

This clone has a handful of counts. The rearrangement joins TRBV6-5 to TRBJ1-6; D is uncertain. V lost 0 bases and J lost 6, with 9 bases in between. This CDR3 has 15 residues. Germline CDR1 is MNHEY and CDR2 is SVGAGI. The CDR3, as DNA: TGTGCCAGCAGTTACTCAATACAGCTTAATTCACCCCTCCACTTT. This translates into CASSYSIQLNSPLHF.

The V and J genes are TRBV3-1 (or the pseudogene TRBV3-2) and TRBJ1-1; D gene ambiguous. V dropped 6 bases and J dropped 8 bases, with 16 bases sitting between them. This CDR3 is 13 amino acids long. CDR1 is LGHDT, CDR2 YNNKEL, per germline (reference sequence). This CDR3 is CASRGGSEVEAFF. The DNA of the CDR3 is TGTGCCAGCAGGGGAGGGTCTGAGGTGGAAGCTTTCTTT.

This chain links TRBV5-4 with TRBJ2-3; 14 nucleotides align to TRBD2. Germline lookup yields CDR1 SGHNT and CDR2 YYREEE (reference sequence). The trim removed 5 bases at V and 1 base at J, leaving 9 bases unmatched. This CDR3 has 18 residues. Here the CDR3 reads CASREGTSGSAGTDTQYF. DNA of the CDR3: TGTGCCAGCAGGGAAGGGACTAGCGGGAGTGCGGGCACAGATACGCAGTATTTT.

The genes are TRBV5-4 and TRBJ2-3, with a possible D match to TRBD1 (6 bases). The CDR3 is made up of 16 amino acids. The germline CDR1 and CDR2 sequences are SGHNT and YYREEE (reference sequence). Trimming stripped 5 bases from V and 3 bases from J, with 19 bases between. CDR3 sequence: CASSPAGVGSTDTQYF. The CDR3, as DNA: TGTGCCAGCAGTCCTGCAGGGGTAGGATCGACAGATACGCAGTATTTT.

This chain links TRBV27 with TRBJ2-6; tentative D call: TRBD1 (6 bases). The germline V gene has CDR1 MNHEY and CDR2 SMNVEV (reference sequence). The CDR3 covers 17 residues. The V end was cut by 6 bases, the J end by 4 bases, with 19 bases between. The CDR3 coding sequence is TGTGCCAGCAGCCTAGGAAGGGGGTTGGAGGGGGCCAACGTCCTGACTTTC. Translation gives CASSLGRGLEGANVLTF.

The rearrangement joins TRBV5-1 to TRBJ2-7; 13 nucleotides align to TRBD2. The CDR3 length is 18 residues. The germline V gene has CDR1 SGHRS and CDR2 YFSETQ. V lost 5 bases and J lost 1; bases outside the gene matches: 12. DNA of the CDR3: TGCGCCAGCAGACCGGAGACTAGCGGGAGGCCGGGATCCTACGAGCAGTACTTC. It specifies CASRPETSGRPGSYEQYF.

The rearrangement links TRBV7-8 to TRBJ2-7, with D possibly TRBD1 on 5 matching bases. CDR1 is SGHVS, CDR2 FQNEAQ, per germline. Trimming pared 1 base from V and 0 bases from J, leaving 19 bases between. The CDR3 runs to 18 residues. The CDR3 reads CASSLEGATVPSSYEQYF. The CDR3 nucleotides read TGTGCCAGCAGCTTAGAAGGGGCTACAGTCCCTAGCTCCTACGAGCAGTACTTC. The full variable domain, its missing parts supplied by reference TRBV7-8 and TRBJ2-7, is GAGVSQSPRYKVAKRGQDVALRCDPISGHVSLFWYQQALGQGPEFLTYFQNEAQLDKSGLPSDRFFAERPEGSVSTLKIQRTQQEDSAVYLCASSLEGATVPSSYEQYFGPGTRLTVT.

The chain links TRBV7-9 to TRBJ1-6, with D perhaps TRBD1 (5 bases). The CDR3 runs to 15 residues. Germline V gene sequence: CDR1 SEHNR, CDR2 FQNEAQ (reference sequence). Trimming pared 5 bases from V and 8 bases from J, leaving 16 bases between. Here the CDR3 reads CASSPVVWGYSPLHF. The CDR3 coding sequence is TGTGCCAGCAGCCCCGTGGTGTGGGGCTATTCACCCCTCCACTTT. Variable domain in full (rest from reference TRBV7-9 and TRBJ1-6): DTGVSQNPRHKITKRGQNVTFRCDPISEHNRLYWYRQTLGQGPEFLTYFQNEAQLEKSRLLSDRFSAERPKGSFSTLEIQRTEQGDSAMYLCASSPVVWGYSPLHFGNGTRLTVT.